Sequencing of this TCR beta chain was carried out in a study of T cell repertoires in cytomegalovirus infection. TCRdb re-derived calls from the reads in MiXCR, one entry per CDR3 protein. Among approximately 750,000 distinct CDR3 sequences listed, roughly a third were seen once. This clonotype has more than one count but fewer than ten. No antigen is known for it. Findings and limits, study-wide: Across the ex vivo response, the dominant clonotypes were HLA-C-restricted CMV-specific TCR beta clonotypes.

Sequencing used PBMCs. The sequence was collected from a human donor in good health (CMV status not recorded). Some clones in this sample may be carry-over from other donors' samples.

CDR3 sequence (DNA): TGTGCCAGCAGTAACCCGGGGACTCTCTTCAATGAGCAGTTCTTC. The encoded protein is CASSNPGTLFNEQFF. The chain has TRBV12-3 or TRBV12-4 and TRBJ2-1, with D perhaps matching TRBD2 (6 bases). This CDR3 is 15 amino acids long. V lost 5 bases, J lost 6 bases, and 17 bases lay in between.